The text below deals with one TCR beta chain. Its antigen is not known. These data originate in a study of shared clonotypes between healthy human individuals. Study-level points and caveats: Incomplete sequencing of sorted subsets was indicated by rarefaction despite large depth. Naive CD4 clonotypes overlapped across a handful of donors at roughly 5.1%.

The V end was cut by 3 bases, the J end by 4 bases, with 14 bases between. CDR3 length: 15 residues. Germline CDR1 ENHRY, CDR2 SYGVKD. TCRdb's table, derived via immunoSEQ multiplex PCR, lists solely in-frame clones and lacks some. The sample includes approximately 720,000 clones, about 91% seen only once; the top ten take 24%. CD45RO-negative, CCR7-positively selected cells formed the naive CD8 fraction, excluding terminally differentiated effector memory CD45RA+ cells. The sample consisted of naive CD8+ T cells sorted from blood. The sequence came from a young man in good health. The chain uses TRBV10-3 and TRBJ2-3; D possibly uses TRBD1 or TRBD2 (5 bases each). DNA for the CDR3: TGTGCCATCAGTGAAGGGACCACTGTTGCAGATACGCAGTATTTT. Protein sequence: CAISEGTTVADTQYF.